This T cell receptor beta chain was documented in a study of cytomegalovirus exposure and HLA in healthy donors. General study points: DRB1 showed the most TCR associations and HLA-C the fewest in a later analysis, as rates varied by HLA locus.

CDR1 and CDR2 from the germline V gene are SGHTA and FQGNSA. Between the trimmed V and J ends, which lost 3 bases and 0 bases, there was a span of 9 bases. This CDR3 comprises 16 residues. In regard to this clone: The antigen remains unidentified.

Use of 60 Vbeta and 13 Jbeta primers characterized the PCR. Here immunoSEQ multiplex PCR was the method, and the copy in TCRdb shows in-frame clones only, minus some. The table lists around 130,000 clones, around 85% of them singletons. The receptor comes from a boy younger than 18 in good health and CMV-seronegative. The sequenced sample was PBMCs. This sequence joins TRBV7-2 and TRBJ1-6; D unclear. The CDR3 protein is CASSFIGSSYNSPLHF. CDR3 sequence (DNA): TGTGCCAGCAGCTTTATTGGGAGCTCCTATAATTCACCCCTCCACTTT.